The T cell receptor (beta chain) described here comes from a study of T cells in Graves' hyperthyroidism and ophthalmopathy. About the research overall: Peripheral blood was drawn at first diagnosis, prior to all treatment. Study conclusions and caveats: Patients with ophthalmopathy were separated from those with stable hyperthyroidism by a 13 V-J model.

This CDR3 is built from 13 residues. V lost 2 bases, J lost 7 bases, and 10 bases lay in between. Germline V gene sequence: CDR1 MNHEY, CDR2 SMNVEV (reference sequence). Subjects with ophthalmopathy showed a Clinical Activity Score no lower than 3, a NOSPECS grade no lower than 4, and a duration shorter than 3 months. RNA transcripts gave rise to amplified TCR beta CDR3 regions. The primer set for the first-round RT-PCR of the TCR CDR3 was HTBI. One entry per CDR3 protein results from TCRdb running MiXCR on the multiplex PCR reads. Here the sample spans roughly 560,000 distinct CDR3 sequences, about 14% being singletons. This clonotype was detected only a few times. The antigen is not known.

J is TRBJ2-3 and V is TRBV27; D remains ambiguous. This TCR derives from a woman aged 40 to 55 with Graves' ophthalmopathy. Input material: blood. In nucleotides, the CDR3 is TGTGCCAGCAGTTTACTTCCTCCGAATACGCAGTATTTT. Its translation: CASSLLPPNTQYF.